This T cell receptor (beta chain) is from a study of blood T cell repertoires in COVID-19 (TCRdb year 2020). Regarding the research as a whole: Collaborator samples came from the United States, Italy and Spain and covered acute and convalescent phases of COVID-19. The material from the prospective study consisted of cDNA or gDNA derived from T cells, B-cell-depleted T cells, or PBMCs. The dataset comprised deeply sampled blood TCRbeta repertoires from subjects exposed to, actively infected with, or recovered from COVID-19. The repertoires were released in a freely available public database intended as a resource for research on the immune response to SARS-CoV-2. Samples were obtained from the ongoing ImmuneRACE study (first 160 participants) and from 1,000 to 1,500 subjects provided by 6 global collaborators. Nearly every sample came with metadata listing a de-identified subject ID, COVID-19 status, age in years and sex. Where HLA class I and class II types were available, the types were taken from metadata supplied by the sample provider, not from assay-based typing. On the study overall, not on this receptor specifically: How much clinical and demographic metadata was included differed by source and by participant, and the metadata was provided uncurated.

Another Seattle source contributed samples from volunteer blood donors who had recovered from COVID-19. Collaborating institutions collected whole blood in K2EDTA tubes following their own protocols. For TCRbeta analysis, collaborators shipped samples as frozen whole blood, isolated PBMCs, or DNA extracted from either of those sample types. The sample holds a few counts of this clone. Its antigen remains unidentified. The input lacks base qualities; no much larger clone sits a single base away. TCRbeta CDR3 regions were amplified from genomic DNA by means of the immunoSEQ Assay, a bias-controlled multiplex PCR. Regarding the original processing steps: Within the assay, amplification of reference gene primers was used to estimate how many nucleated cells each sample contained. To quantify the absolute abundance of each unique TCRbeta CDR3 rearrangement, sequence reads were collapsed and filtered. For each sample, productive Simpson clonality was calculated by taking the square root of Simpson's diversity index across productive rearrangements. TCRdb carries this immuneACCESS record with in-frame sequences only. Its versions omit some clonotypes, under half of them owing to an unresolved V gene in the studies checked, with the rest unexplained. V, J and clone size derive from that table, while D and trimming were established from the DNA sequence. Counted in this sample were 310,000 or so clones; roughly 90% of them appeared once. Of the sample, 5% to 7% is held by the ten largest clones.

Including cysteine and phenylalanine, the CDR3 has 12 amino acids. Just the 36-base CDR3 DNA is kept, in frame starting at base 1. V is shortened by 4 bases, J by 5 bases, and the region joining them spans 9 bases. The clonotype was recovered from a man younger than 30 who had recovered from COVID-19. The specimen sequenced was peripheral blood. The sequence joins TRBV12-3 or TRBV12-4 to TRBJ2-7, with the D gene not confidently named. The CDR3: CASSYSPHEQYF. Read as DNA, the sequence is TGTGCCAGCAGTTACAGCCCCCACGAGCAGTACTTC.